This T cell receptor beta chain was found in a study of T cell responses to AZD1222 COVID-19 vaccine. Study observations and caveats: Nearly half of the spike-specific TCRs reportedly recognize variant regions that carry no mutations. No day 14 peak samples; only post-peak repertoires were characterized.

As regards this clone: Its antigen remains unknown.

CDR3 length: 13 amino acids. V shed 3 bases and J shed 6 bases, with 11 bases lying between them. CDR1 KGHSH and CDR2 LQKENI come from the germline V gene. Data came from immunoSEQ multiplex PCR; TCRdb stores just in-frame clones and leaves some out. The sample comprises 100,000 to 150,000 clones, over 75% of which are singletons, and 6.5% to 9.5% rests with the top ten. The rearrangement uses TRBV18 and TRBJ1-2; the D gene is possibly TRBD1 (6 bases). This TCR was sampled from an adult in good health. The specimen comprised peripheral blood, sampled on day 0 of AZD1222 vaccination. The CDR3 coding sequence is TGTGCCAGCTCACCCATACAGGGCGATGGCTACACCTTC. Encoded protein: CASSPIQGDGYTF.